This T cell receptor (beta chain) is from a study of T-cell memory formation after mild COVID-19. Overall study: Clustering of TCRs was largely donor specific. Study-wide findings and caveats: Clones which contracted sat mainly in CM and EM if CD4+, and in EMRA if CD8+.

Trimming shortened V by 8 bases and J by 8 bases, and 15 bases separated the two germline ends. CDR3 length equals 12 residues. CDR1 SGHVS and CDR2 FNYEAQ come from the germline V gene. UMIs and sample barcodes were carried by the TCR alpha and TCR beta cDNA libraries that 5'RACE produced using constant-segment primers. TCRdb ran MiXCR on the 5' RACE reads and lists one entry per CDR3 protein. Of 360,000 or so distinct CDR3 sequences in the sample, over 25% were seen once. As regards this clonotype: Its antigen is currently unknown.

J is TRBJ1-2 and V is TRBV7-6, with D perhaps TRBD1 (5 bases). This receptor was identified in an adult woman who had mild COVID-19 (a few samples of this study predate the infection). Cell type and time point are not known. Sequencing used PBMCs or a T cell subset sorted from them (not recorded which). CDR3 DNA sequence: TGTGCCAGCGGATGGGGGTTGGAGGGCTACACCTTC. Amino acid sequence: CASGWGLEGYTF.